This TCR beta chain was identified during a study of OX40 agonist ivuxolimab in advanced cancers. Study-wide findings and caveats: Those patients achieving a partial response at 0.1-3.0 mg/kg showed among the lowest clonal expansion. No determination was made of the antigen specificity of the expanded peripheral T cells.

To note about this clone: Its antigen remains unknown.

V lost 1 base, J lost 0 bases, and 0 bases stayed unmatched. Germline V CDR1 and CDR2: SGHVS, FQNEAQ. The CDR3 length is 16 residues. Generated by immunoSEQ multiplex PCR, the TCRdb table keeps only in-frame clones and is missing some. The sample yields about 64,000 clones, 84% seen once. At baseline, cycle 4 day 1, and cycle 7 day 1, blood was sampled. The rearrangement joins TRBV7-8 to TRBJ2-2, with 9 bases fitting TRBD1. This TCR came from an adult with an advanced solid tumor such as melanoma, head and neck, liver or kidney cancer. Here the sequenced sample was CD4+ or CD8+ T cells sorted from blood, taken in a trial of the OX40 agonist ivuxolimab. CDR3 residues: CASSLGQGANTGELFF. CDR3 DNA: TGTGCCAGCAGCTTAGGACAGGGGGCGAACACCGGGGAGCTGTTTTTT.